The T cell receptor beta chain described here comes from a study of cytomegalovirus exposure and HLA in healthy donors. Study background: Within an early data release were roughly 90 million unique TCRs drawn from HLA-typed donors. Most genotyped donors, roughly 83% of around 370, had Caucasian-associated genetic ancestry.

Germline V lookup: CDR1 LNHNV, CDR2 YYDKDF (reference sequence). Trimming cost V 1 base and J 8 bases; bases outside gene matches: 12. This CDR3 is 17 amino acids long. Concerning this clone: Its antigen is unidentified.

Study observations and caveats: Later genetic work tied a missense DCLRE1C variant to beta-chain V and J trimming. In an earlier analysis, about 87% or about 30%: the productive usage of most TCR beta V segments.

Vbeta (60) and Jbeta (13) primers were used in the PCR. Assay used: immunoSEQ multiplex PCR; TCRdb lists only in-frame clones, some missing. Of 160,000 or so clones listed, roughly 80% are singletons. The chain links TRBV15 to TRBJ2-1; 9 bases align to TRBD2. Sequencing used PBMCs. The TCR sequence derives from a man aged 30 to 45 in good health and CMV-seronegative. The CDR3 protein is CATSRVLLAGEYYEQFF. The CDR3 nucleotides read TGTGCCACCAGCAGAGTCTTACTAGCGGGCGAATACTATGAGCAGTTCTTC. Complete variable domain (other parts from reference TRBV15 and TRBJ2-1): DAMVIQNPRYQVTQFGKPVTLSCSQTLNHNVMYWYQQKSSQAPKLLFHYYDKDFNNEADTPDNFQSRRPNTSFCFLDIRSPGLGDTAMYLCATSRVLLAGEYYEQFFGPGTRLTVL.